This T cell receptor (beta chain) was recovered during a study of T cell responses to AZD1222 COVID-19 vaccine. CDR1 is SEHNR and CDR2 is FQNEAQ in the germline V gene (reference sequence). Losses at the gene ends were 2 bases for V and 3 bases for J; bases not matched to a gene: 13. The CDR3 contains 17 residues. TCRdb's copy holds only in-frame clones and misses some; the assay was immunoSEQ multiplex PCR. The sample lists 160,000 or so clones; approximately 90% were seen once. Regarding the study as a whole: Repertoire collection took place solely once the T cell response had peaked.

In regard to this clone: Its antigen is as yet unknown.

Pooling of second doses given at about 4 or about 12 weeks was done. The sample was peripheral blood, taken 28 days after the second AZD1222 dose. The sequence came from an adult who received the AZD1222 COVID-19 vaccine. This chain uses TRBV7-9 with TRBJ2-7; 7 positions match TRBD1. The DNA of the CDR3 is TGTGCCAGCAGCTTAAGGTCCCAGGGGGAGTTTTACTACGAGCAGTACTTC. Translating it yields CASSLRSQGEFYYEQYF.